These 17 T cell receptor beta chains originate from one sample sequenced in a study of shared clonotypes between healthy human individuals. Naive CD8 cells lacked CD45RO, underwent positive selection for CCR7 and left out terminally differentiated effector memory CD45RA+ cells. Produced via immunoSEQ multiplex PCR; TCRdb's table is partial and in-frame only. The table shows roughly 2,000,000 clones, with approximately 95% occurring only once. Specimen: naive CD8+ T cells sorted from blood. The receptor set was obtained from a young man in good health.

The CDR3 sequence is CASSWGGGRYEQFF. CDR3 DNA sequence: TGTGCCAGCAGTTGGGGCGGGGGGCGGTATGAGCAGTTCTTC. The rearrangement uses TRBV27 and TRBJ2-1; TRBD2 matches at 8 bases. J lost 8 bases, V lost 4 bases, and 7 bases had no gene match. From germline, CDR1 is MNHEY and CDR2 SMNVEV (reference sequence). The CDR3 extends over 14 amino acids.

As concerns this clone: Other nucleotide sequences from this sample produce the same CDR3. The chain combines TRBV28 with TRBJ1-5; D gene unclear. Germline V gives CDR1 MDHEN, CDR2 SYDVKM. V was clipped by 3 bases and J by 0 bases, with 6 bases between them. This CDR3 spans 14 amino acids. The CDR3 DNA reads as TGTGCCAGCAGTTTTACAGATAGCAATCAGCCCCAGCATTTT. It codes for CASSFTDSNQPQHF.

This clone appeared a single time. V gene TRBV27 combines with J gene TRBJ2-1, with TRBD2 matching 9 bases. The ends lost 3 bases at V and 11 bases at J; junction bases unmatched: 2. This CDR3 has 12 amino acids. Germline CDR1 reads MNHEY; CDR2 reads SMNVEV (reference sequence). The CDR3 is CASSLLAGKQFF. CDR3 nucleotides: TGTGCCAGCAGTTTGCTAGCGGGAAAGCAGTTCTTC.

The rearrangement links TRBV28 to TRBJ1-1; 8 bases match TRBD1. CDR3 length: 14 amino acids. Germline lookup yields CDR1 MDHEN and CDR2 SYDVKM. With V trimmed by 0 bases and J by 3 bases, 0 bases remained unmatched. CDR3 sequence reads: CASSLWDRDTEAFF. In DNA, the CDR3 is TGTGCCAGCAGTTTATGGGACAGGGACACTGAAGCTTTCTTT.

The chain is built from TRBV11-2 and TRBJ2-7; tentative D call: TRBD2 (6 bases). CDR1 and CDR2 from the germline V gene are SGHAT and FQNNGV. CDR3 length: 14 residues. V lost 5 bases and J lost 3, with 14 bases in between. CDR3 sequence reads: CASSPGGTFYEQYF. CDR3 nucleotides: TGTGCCAGCAGCCCCGGAGGGACTTTCTACGAGCAGTACTTC.

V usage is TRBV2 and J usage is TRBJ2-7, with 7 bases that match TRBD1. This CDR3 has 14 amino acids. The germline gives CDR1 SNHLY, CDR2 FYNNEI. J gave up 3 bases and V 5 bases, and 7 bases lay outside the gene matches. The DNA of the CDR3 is TGTGCCAGCAGTCAATCCGGGACAGACTACGAGCAGTACTTC. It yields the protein CASSQSGTDYEQYF.

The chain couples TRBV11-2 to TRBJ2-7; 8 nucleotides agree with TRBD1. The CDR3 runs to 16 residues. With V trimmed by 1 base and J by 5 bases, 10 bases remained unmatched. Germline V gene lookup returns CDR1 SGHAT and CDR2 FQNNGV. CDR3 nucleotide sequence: TGTGCCAGCAGCTTAGTCGGGACAGGCTTTGATGACGAGCAGTACTTC. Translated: CASSLVGTGFDDEQYF.

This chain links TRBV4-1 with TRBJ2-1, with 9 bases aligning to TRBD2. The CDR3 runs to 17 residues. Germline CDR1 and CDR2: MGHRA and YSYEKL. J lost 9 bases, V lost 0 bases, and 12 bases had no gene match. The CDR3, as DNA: TGCGCCAGCAGCCAAGAGAGGGCGGGGGGGATCTTAAGTGAGCAGTTCTTC. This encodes CASSQERAGGILSEQFF.

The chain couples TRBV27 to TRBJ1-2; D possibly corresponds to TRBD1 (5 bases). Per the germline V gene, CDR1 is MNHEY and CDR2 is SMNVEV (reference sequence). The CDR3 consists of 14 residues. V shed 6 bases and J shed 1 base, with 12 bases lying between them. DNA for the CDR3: TGTGCCAGCAGCACGACAGCTTATAACTATGGCTACACCTTC. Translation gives CASSTTAYNYGYTF.

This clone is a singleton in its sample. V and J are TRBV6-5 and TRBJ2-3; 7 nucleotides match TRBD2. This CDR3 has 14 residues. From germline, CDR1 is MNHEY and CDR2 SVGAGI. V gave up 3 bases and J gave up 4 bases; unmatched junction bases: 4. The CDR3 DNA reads TGTGCCAGCAGTTATACTAGCGCAGCAGATACGCAGTATTTT. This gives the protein CASSYTSAADTQYF.

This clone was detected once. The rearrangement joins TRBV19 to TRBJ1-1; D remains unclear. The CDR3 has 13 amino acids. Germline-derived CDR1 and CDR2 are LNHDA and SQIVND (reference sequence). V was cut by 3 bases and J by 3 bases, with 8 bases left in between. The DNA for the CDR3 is TGTGCCAGTAGTATTTCTACGGACACTGAAGCTTTCTTT. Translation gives CASSISTDTEAFF.

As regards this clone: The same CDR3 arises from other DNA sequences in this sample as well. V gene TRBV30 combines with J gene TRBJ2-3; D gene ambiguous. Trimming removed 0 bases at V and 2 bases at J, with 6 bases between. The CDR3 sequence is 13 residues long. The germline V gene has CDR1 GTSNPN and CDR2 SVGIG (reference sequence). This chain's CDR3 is CAWSVSHTDTQYF. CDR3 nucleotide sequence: TGTGCCTGGAGTGTAAGTCACACAGATACGCAGTATTTT.

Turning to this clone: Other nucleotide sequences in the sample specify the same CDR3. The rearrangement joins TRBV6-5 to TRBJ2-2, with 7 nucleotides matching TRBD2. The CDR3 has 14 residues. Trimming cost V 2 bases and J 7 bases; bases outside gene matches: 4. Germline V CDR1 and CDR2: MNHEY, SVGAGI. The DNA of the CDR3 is TGTGCCAGCAGTTACGGGGGGGGGAGCGGGGAGCTGTTTTTT. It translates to CASSYGGGSGELFF.

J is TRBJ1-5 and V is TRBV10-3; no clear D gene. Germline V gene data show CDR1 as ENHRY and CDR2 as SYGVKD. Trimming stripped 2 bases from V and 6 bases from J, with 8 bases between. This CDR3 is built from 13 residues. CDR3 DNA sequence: TGTGCCATCAGTGAGGGGGAGGGTCAGCCCCAGCATTTT. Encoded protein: CAISEGEGQPQHF.

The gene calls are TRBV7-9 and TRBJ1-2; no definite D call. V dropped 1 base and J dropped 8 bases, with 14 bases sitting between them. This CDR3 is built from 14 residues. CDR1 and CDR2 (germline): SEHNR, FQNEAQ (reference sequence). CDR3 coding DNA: TGTGCCAGCAGCTTAGTTCTGGGTCCGGGAGGCTACACCTTC. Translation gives CASSLVLGPGGYTF.

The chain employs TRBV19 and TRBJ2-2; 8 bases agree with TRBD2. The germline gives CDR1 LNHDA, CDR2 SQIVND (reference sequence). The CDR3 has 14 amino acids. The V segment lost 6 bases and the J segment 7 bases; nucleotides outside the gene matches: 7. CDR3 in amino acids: CASSPGLASGELFF. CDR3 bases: TGTGCCAGTAGCCCTGGACTAGCAAGCGGGGAGCTGTTTTTT.

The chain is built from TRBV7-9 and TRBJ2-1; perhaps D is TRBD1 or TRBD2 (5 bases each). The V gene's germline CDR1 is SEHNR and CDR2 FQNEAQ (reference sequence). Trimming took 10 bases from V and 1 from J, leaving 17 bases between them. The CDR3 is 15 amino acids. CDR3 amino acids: CATRQGTASYNEQFF. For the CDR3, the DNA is TGTGCCACCAGACAAGGGACCGCTTCCTACAATGAGCAGTTCTTC.